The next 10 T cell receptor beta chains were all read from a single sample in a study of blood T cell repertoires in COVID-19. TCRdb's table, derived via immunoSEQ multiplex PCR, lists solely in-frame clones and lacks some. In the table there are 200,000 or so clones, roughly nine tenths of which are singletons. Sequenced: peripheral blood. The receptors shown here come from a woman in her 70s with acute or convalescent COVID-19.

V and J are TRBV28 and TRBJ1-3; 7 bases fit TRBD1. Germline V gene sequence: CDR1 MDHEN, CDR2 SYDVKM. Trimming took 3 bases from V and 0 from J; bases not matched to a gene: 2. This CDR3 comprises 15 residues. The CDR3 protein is CASSLGQSSGNTIYF. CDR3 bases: TGTGCCAGCAGTTTGGGACAGAGCTCTGGAAACACCATATATTTT.

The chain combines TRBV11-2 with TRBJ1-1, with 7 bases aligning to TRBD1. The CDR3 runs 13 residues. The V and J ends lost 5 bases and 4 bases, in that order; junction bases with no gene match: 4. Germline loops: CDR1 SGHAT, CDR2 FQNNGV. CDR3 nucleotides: TGTGCCAGCAGCAGACAGGGAAGCACTGAAGCTTTCTTT. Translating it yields CASSRQGSTEAFF.

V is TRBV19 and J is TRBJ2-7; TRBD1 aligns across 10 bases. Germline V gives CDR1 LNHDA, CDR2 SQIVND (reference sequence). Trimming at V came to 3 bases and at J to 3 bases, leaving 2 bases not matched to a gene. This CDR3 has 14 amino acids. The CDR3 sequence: CASSIGTGVYEQYF. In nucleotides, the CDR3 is TGTGCCAGTAGTATCGGGACAGGGGTCTACGAGCAGTACTTC. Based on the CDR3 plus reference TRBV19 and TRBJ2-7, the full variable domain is DGGITQSPKYLFRKEGQNVTLSCEQNLNHDAMYWYRQDPGQGLRLIYYSQIVNDFQKGDIAEGYSVSREKKESFPLTVTSAQKNPTAFYLCASSIGTGVYEQYFGPGTRLTVT.

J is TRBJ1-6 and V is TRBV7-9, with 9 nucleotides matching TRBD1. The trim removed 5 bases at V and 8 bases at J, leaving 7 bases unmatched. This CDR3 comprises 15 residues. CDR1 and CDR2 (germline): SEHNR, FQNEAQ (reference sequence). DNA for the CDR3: TGTGCCAGCAGCCCCGGGACAGGGTCATATTCACCCCTCCACTTT. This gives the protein CASSPGTGSYSPLHF.

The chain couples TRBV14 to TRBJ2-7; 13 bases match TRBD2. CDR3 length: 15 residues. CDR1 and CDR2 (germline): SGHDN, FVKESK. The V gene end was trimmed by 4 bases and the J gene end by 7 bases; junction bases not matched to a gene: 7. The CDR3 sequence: CASSPLGLAGVEQYF. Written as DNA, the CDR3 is TGTGCCAGCAGCCCCCTCGGACTAGCGGGGGTTGAGCAGTACTTC.

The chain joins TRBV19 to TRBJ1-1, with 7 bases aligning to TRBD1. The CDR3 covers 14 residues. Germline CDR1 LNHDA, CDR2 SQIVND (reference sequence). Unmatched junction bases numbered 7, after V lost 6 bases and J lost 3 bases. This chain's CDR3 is CASSTTGVDTEAFF. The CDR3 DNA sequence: TGTGCCAGTAGCACTACAGGGGTTGACACTGAAGCTTTCTTT. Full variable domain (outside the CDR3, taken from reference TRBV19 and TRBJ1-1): DGGITQSPKYLFRKEGQNVTLSCEQNLNHDAMYWYRQDPGQGLRLIYYSQIVNDFQKGDIAEGYSVSREKKESFPLTVTSAQKNPTAFYLCASSTTGVDTEAFFGQGTRLTVV.

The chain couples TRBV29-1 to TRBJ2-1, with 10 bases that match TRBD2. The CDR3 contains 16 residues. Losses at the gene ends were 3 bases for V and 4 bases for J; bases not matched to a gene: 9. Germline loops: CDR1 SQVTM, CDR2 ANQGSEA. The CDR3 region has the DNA TGCAGCGTTGATGTGGGGAGCGGGAGGGCGTACAATGAGCAGTTCTTC. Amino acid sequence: CSVDVGSGRAYNEQFF.

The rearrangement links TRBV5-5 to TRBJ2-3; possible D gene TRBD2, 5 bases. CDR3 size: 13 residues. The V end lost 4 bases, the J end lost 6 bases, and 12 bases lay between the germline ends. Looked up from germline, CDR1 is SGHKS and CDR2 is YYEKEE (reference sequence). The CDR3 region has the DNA TGTGCCAGCAGCGGCCCAACGGGGGATACGCAGTATTTT. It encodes CASSGPTGDTQYF.

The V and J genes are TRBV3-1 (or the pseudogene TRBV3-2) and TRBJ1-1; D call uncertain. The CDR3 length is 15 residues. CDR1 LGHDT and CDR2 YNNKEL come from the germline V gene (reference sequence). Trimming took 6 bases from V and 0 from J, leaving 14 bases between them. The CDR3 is CASRRGEVMNTEAFF. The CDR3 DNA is TGTGCCAGCAGGCGTGGTGAGGTGATGAACACTGAAGCTTTCTTT.

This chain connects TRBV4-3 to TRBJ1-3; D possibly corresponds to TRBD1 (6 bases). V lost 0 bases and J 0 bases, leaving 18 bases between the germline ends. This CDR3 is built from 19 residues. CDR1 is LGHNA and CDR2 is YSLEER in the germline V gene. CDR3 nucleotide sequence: TGCGCCAGCAGCCAAGATTCCCCACAGGGCACCAACTCTGGAAACACCATATATTTT. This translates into CASSQDSPQGTNSGNTIYF.